This T cell receptor beta chain was recorded in a study of cytomegalovirus exposure and HLA in healthy donors. Overall study context: Earlier, 150 million to 200 million T cells were analyzed, and around 100 million unique TCR beta sequences were found among them.

Study findings and constraints: Most TCR sequences were seen very rarely across donors, but some public TCRs occurred in many.

This PCR relied on a set of 60 Vbeta primers and 13 Jbeta primers. Authors' methods: Per a later analysis, the number of unique TCR beta chains was approximately 73 million, of which about 11 million were shared. This table comes from immunoSEQ multiplex PCR, and its TCRdb copy is limited to in-frame clones, with some not included. The D gene and trimming were derived from the DNA, and the V and J assignments and clone size from that table. The sample has approximately 130,000 clones; about 81% are singletons. Comments on this clone: Its antigen is not identified.

The receptor comes from a woman in her thirties or forties in good health and CMV-seropositive. The sequencing sample was made of PBMCs.

CDR3 nucleotide sequence: TGCAGCGTTGAAGATCGCACAGGGACCTATGGCTACACCTTC. Residues: CSVEDRTGTYGYTF. The chain uses TRBV29-1 and TRBJ1-2, with D maybe TRBD1 (6 bases). Looked up from germline, CDR1 is SQVTM and CDR2 is ANQGSEA. CDR3 length equals 14 residues. Trimming removed 0 bases from V and 4 bases from J, with 12 bases in between.